This T cell receptor (beta chain) derives from a study of long-term antiretroviral therapy in people with HIV. immunoSEQ v3.0 was run at survey level. Sequencing was performed with immunoSEQ multiplex PCR; in TCRdb, only in-frame clones are kept and a portion is missing. Among nearly 25,000 clones, roughly 82% were seen once, and the ten largest hold more than 2%. The germline CDR1 and CDR2 sequences are SGHDN and FVKESK. CDR3 length equals 15 residues. V was clipped by 3 bases and J by 3 bases, with 14 bases between them. The rearrangement uses TRBV14 and TRBJ1-2, with a weak D call TRBD1 (5 bases). This sequence was found in a man aged 45-65 years with HIV. The input for sequencing was unsorted PBMCs, taken 3 years after starting antiretroviral therapy. The chain's CDR3 is CASSHKLGRDYGYTF. CDR3 bases: TGTGCCAGCAGCCATAAACTCGGCAGGGACTATGGCTACACCTTC.